What follows are 30 T cell receptor beta chains derived from one specimen sequenced in a study of cytomegalovirus exposure and HLA in healthy donors. The PCR contained 60 Vbeta and 13 Jbeta primers. Data came from immunoSEQ multiplex PCR; TCRdb stores just in-frame clones and leaves some out. The sample carries 180,000 or so clones, 70% to 90% recorded once. Sequenced input: PBMCs. The receptors derive from a man aged 18 to 35 in good health and CMV-seropositive.

In its sample, this clone was seen once. CDR3 amino acids: CASSLGDSKDNEQFF. The CDR3 nucleotides are TGTGCCAGCAGCTTAGGGGACAGCAAGGACAATGAGCAGTTCTTC. The genes are TRBV7-9 and TRBJ2-1; TRBD1 aligns across 7 bases. V lost 1 base and J lost 5; bases outside the gene matches: 5. This CDR3 contains 15 residues. Germline assignment: CDR1 SEHNR and CDR2 FQNEAQ (reference sequence).

In DNA form, the CDR3 reads TGCGCCAGCACTCGACAGTTTATGTACTCTGGGGCCAACGTCCTGACTTTC. It encodes CASTRQFMYSGANVLTF. The chain couples TRBV10-2 to TRBJ2-6; the D gene is possibly TRBD1 (5 bases). This CDR3 is built from 17 residues. Trimming left V 7 bases short and J 0 bases short, with 16 bases between. Germline V gives CDR1 WSHSY, CDR2 SAAADI.

This clone was observed once. The CDR3 nucleotides are TGTGCCAGCAGCCAAGATGACTTTGAGCAGTTCTTC. Protein product: CASSQDDFEQFF. The chain has TRBV4-2 and TRBJ2-1; D not certain. CDR1 is LGHNA, CDR2 YNFKEQ, per germline. Trimming stripped 0 bases from V and 9 bases from J, with 6 bases between. The CDR3 consists of 12 residues.

The chain links TRBV5-1 to TRBJ1-4; possibly TRBD1 for D (6 bases). Trimming cost V 5 bases and J 7 bases, with 15 bases left between them. The CDR3 length is 14 residues. Germline CDR1 reads SGHRS; CDR2 reads YFSETQ. This chain's CDR3 is CASRADRYIEKLFF. CDR3 bases: TGCGCCAGCAGGGCCGACAGGTACATTGAAAAACTGTTTTTT.

The genes are TRBV25-1 and TRBJ1-2; D unresolved. Germline V gene lookup returns CDR1 MGHDK and CDR2 SYGVNS. The CDR3 is 13 residues long. V was clipped by 1 base and J by 6 bases, with 9 bases between them. The CDR3 sequence: CASSESGSDGYTF. The CDR3, as DNA: TGTGCCAGCAGTGAATCCGGGTCAGATGGCTACACCTTC.

CDR3 loop: CASRLPGLAGNYNEQFF. The CDR3 DNA reads as TGTGCCAGCAGGCTACCGGGACTAGCGGGGAACTACAATGAGCAGTTCTTC. The rearrangement links TRBV2 to TRBJ2-1; TRBD2 matches 13 bases. With V trimmed by 6 bases and J by 3 bases, 8 bases remained unmatched. Germline V gene lookup returns CDR1 SNHLY and CDR2 FYNNEI. There are 17 residues in the CDR3. The full variable domain, rest sourced from reference TRBV2 and TRBJ2-1, is EPEVTQTPSHQVTQMGQEVILRCVPISNHLYFYWYRQILGQKVEFLVSFYNNEISEKSEIFDDQFSVERPDGSNFTLKIRSTKLEDSAMYFCASRLPGLAGNYNEQFFGPGTRLTVL.

The rearrangement uses TRBV15 and TRBJ1-6, with 9 bases aligning to TRBD1. CDR3 size: 13 residues. Germline V CDR1 and CDR2: LNHNV, YYDKDF (reference sequence). Losses at the gene ends were 5 bases for V and 9 bases for J; bases not matched to a gene: 2. This chain's CDR3 is CATSEDRGSPLHF. CDR3 sequence (DNA): TGTGCCACCAGCGAGGACAGGGGTTCACCCCTCCACTTT.

J is TRBJ2-4 and V is TRBV5-6, with 11 bases fitting TRBD1. CDR3 length: 17 amino acids. V dropped 4 bases and J dropped 2; count of bases not matched to a gene: 8. CDR1 is SGHDT, CDR2 YYEEEE, per germline. In DNA, the CDR3 is TGTGCCAGCAGCAAGGACAGGGGGCGTGAAACCAAAAACATTCAGTACTTC. The encoded protein is CASSKDRGRETKNIQYF.

This sequence joins TRBV6-5 and TRBJ1-4, with D possibly being TRBD1 (5 bases). Germline V gene data show CDR1 as MNHEY and CDR2 as SVGAGI. The CDR3 is 14 amino acids. V lost 6 bases, J lost 5 bases, and 13 bases lay in between. The DNA of the CDR3 is TGTGCCAGCAGGGCAGGGAACCCGAATGAAAAACTGTTTTTT. Protein: CASRAGNPNEKLFF.

In its sample, this clone was seen once. Other DNA sequences in this sample translate to the same CDR3. V is TRBV7-9 and J is TRBJ1-1, with D maybe TRBD1 (5 bases). The CDR3 extends over 11 amino acids. V dropped 3 bases and J dropped 7 bases, with 6 bases sitting between them. Germline V gives CDR1 SEHNR, CDR2 FQNEAQ (reference sequence). CDR3 coding DNA: TGTGCCAGCAGCTTCCAGGGTGAAGCTTTCTTT. As protein: CASSFQGEAFF.

Of note for this clone: This CDR3 is also generated by other DNA sequences in the sample. The chain recombines TRBV4-1 with TRBJ1-2; 10 nucleotides agree with TRBD1. The length of the CDR3 is 17 residues. CDR1 and CDR2 from the germline V gene are MGHRA and YSYEKL. The V gene end was trimmed by 1 base and the J gene end by 8 bases; junction bases not matched to a gene: 13. The CDR3 protein is CASSQALPGQGLEGYTF. The CDR3 coding sequence is TGCGCCAGCAGCCAAGCCCTTCCGGGACAGGGGCTCGAAGGCTACACCTTC.

The rearrangement links TRBV4-1 to TRBJ2-2; D perhaps matches TRBD1 (5 bases). Germline assignment: CDR1 MGHRA and CDR2 YSYEKL. The CDR3 covers 15 residues. V was trimmed by 5 bases and J by 3 bases, leaving 13 bases between them. In DNA form, the CDR3 reads TGCGCCAGCAGCTGGCAGGGATCGGACACCGGGGAGCTGTTTTTT. Translated: CASSWQGSDTGELFF.

The chain links TRBV14 to TRBJ2-7, with 8 bases fitting TRBD1. Trimming cost V 1 base and J 7 bases; bases outside gene matches: 12. CDR3 size: 16 residues. Per the germline V gene, CDR1 is SGHDN and CDR2 is FVKESK. Here the CDR3 DNA reads TGTGCCAGCAGCCAAGTGATAGGACAGGGATCCGGGGAGCAGTACTTC. Translation gives CASSQVIGQGSGEQYF.

This clone turned up a few times. The V and J genes are TRBV28 and TRBJ1-2; no clear D gene. The germline V gene encodes CDR1 MDHEN and CDR2 SYDVKM. Trimming stripped 2 bases from V and 8 bases from J, with 18 bases between. The CDR3 has 15 residues. The CDR3 protein is CASSLPRGGKGGYTF. For the CDR3, the DNA is TGTGCCAGCAGTTTACCCCGGGGAGGGAAGGGCGGCTACACCTTC.

J is TRBJ1-2 and V is TRBV9, with D uncertain. V was trimmed by 5 bases and J by 2 bases, leaving 4 bases between them. Germline-derived CDR1 and CDR2 are SGDLS and YYNGEE. CDR3 size: 11 residues. DNA of the CDR3: TGTGCCAGCAGTTTAAACTATGGCTACACCTTC. Protein product: CASSLNYGYTF. The full variable domain, rest sourced from reference TRBV9 and TRBJ1-2, is DSGVTQTPKHLITATGQRVTLRCSPRSGDLSVYWYQQSLDQGLQFLIQYYNGEERAKGNILERFSAQQFPDLHSELNLSSLELGDSALYFCASSLNYGYTFGSGTRLTVV.

The chain combines TRBV6-1 with TRBJ2-2, with 13 bases aligning to TRBD2. Germline lookup yields CDR1 MNHNS and CDR2 SASEGT. The CDR3 extends over 15 amino acids. With V trimmed by 8 bases and J by 3 bases, 3 bases remained unmatched. CDR3: CASGGLAGHTGELFF. Here the CDR3 DNA reads TGTGCCAGCGGGGGACTAGCGGGGCACACCGGGGAGCTGTTTTTT.

The V call is TRBV4-1, the J call TRBJ2-3; 9 bases agree with TRBD2. Losses at the gene ends were 3 bases for V and 0 bases for J; bases not matched to a gene: 13. Germline CDR1 reads MGHRA; CDR2 reads YSYEKL. The CDR3 consists of 19 residues. CDR3 amino acids: CASSHYPAGGPHSTDTQYF. The CDR3 coding sequence is TGCGCCAGCAGCCATTATCCGGCGGGGGGGCCCCATAGCACAGATACGCAGTATTTT.

The chain is built from TRBV6-5 and TRBJ2-5, with 9 bases aligning to TRBD1. Trimming at V came to 0 bases and at J to 4 bases, leaving 6 bases not matched to a gene. The CDR3 has 16 residues. The germline V gene has CDR1 MNHEY and CDR2 SVGAGI. CDR3 coding DNA: TGTGCCAGCAGTTACTCCCCGGGGACAGGGCTAGAGACCCAGTACTTC. This translates into CASSYSPGTGLETQYF.

The chain links TRBV30 to TRBJ2-5; TRBD1 aligns across 9 bases. The assigned J gene may be wrong: the sequence end matches TRBJ2-7 better. The CDR3 covers 14 residues. Germline assignment: CDR1 GTSNPN and CDR2 SVGIG (reference sequence). The CDR3 nucleotides read TGTGCCTGGAGTTCCGGGACAGGGACTTACGAGCAGTACTTC. Protein product: CAWSSGTGTYEQYF.

Only one count was recorded for this clone. V is TRBV9 and J is TRBJ2-3; 8 bases line up with TRBD2. The length of the CDR3 is 16 residues. J gave up 2 bases and V 0 bases, and 5 bases lay outside the gene matches. Germline V lookup: CDR1 SGDLS, CDR2 YYNGEE. The CDR3 DNA is TGTGCCAGCAGCGTAGGAGGGACTAGGCTCACAGATACGCAGTATTTT. Protein sequence: CASSVGGTRLTDTQYF.

The V call is TRBV27, the J call TRBJ2-7; 7 bases fit TRBD1. With 8 bases clipped from V and 0 bases from J, the junction kept 10 bases outside the gene matches. Germline V gene data show CDR1 as MNHEY and CDR2 as SMNVEV (reference sequence). This CDR3 region has 15 residues. CDR3 sequence (DNA): TGTGCCAGCGTTCGGACAGGCCTGAGCTCCTACGAGCAGTACTTC. Amino acid sequence: CASVRTGLSSYEQYF.

This clone came up a few times. V is TRBV5-6 and J is TRBJ1-1, with 9 bases lining up with TRBD1. CDR3 length: 15 amino acids. Losses at the gene ends were 3 bases for V and 6 bases for J; bases not matched to a gene: 9. CDR1 and CDR2 from the germline V gene are SGHDT and YYEEEE. The CDR3: CASSSLDRGRSEAFF. DNA for the CDR3: TGTGCCAGCAGCTCCCTGGACAGGGGAAGGTCTGAAGCTTTCTTT.

This clone showed up just once. The chain combines TRBV7-2 with TRBJ1-2, with 7 positions matching TRBD1. In germline, CDR1 is SGHTA, CDR2 FQGNSA. Trimming took 3 bases from V and 2 from J; bases not matched to a gene: 6. CDR3 size: 15 residues. The CDR3 bases are TGTGCCAGCAGCTTTCAGGGGGTGATGAACTATGGCTACACCTTC. It codes for CASSFQGVMNYGYTF.

This chain uses TRBV5-1 with TRBJ1-1; weak D call: TRBD1 (5 bases). The CDR3 consists of 15 residues. From germline, CDR1 is SGHRS and CDR2 YFSETQ. Trimming took off 3 bases at V and 4 bases at J, with 16 bases between the two ends. CDR3 nucleotide sequence: TGCGCCAGCAGCTCCCGGTGGCAGGGAAGCACTGAAGCTTTCTTT. This gives the protein CASSSRWQGSTEAFF.

This chain uses TRBV2 with TRBJ2-3; D call uncertain. The CDR3 is 14 residues long. Trimming removed 2 bases at V and 5 bases at J, with 11 bases between. Germline V gene lookup returns CDR1 SNHLY and CDR2 FYNNEI. DNA of the CDR3: TGTGCCAGCAGTGAAACCCATAGTCTAGATACGCAGTATTTT. Its translation is CASSETHSLDTQYF.

The chain has TRBV5-8 and TRBJ2-6; D perhaps matches TRBD2 (5 bases). V was shortened by 6 bases and J by 3 bases, with 13 bases between the two germline ends. The CDR3 extends over 15 amino acids. Germline V gene lookup returns CDR1 SGHTS and CDR2 YDEGEE. The CDR3 reads CASTGGFGGANVLTF. CDR3 nucleotides: TGTGCCAGCACTGGAGGTTTCGGTGGGGCCAACGTCCTGACTTTC.

This clone appeared once. The CDR3 DNA sequence: TGTGCCAGCAGCTCGACAGGGGCCTACGAGCAGTACTTC. This codes for CASSSTGAYEQYF. The chain joins TRBV7-9 to TRBJ2-7; 8 nucleotides align to TRBD1. Germline V lookup: CDR1 SEHNR, CDR2 FQNEAQ (reference sequence). V was pared by 4 bases and J by 2 bases, with 1 base of the junction left unmatched. There are 13 residues in the CDR3.

In its sample, this clone was seen once. This rearrangement joins TRBV6-6 to TRBJ2-1; tentative D call: TRBD1 (6 bases). The CDR3 spans 15 residues. Germline loops: CDR1 MNHNY, CDR2 SVGAGI (reference sequence). Trimming removed 6 bases from V and 2 bases from J, with 14 bases in between. This chain's CDR3 is CASSRADRTYNEQFF. The CDR3 nucleotides read TGTGCCAGCAGCCGAGCCGACAGGACCTACAATGAGCAGTTCTTC.

This chain links TRBV4-1 with TRBJ1-2; perhaps TRBD1 as D (6 bases). Germline assignment: CDR1 MGHRA and CDR2 YSYEKL. Between the trimmed V and J ends, which lost 0 bases and 4 bases, there was a span of 9 bases. The CDR3 is 14 amino acids. CDR3 loop: CASSQEGQRYGYTF. The CDR3 DNA is TGCGCCAGCAGCCAAGAAGGACAGCGCTATGGCTACACCTTC.

J is TRBJ1-5 and V is TRBV5-1; D is unclear. The CDR3 length is 13 residues. Germline lookup yields CDR1 SGHRS and CDR2 YFSETQ. Trimming took 0 bases from V and 3 from J, leaving 4 bases between them. The CDR3 nucleotides are TGCGCCAGCAGCTTGGATAACAATCAGCCCCAGCATTTT. It yields the protein CASSLDNNQPQHF.